This T cell receptor (beta chain) originates from a study of cytomegalovirus exposure and HLA in healthy donors. Findings and caveats of the study: Most TCR beta V segments were productive about 87% or about 30% of the time in an earlier analysis. For most TCR sequences rarity was the rule, although some public TCRs occurred in many donors.

As concerns this clone: Its cognate antigen is unknown.

Germline CDR1 and CDR2: SGHDT and YYEEEE. Between the trimmed V and J ends, which lost 0 bases and 2 bases, there was a span of 5 bases. This CDR3 has 14 residues. The PCR used 60 Vbeta and 13 Jbeta primers. Clones were sequenced by immunoSEQ multiplex PCR, and TCRdb holds only the in-frame ones, with some missing. The sample carries roughly 130,000 clones, about 78% recorded once. This sequence originates from a human donor in good health. The chain couples TRBV5-6 to TRBJ2-2, with D uncertain. Sequencing used PBMCs. The CDR3 reads CASSLAGNTGELFF. As DNA, the CDR3 is TGTGCCAGCAGCTTGGCCGGTAACACCGGGGAGCTGTTTTTT.